The rows below give T cell receptor beta chains drawn from one sample of a study of blood T cell repertoires in COVID-19. The data were produced by immunoSEQ multiplex PCR, yet TCRdb's version contains in-frame clones alone and is incomplete. The sample shows 40,000 to 45,000 clones, roughly 90% of them seen only once. Sequenced sample: peripheral blood. The receptors stem from a human donor in a cohort sampled during active COVID-19. CDR3s include the opening cysteine and the closing phenylalanine or tryptophan. D genes are given only for firm matches. Some rows mark clone size as missing; the rest say once, few, many or name a class of expanded clone.

abundance: NA
j_gene: TRBJ2-3
v_gene: TRBV3-1/TRBV3-2
d_gene: TRBD2
CDR3aa: CASSQDNPASGVSTDTQYF
CDR3nt: TGTGCCAGCAGCCAAGATAATCCGGCTAGCGGGGTTAGCACAGATACGCAGTATTTT

abundance: NA
j_gene: TRBJ2-2
v_gene: TRBV30
d_gene: TRBD1
CDR3aa: CAWRGQGPPNTGELFF
CDR3nt: TGTGCCTGGAGAGGACAGGGGCCACCGAACACCGGGGAGCTGTTTTTT

abundance: few
j_gene: TRBJ1-5
v_gene: TRBV18
d_gene: TRBD1
CDR3aa: CASSEGQGRAQPQHF
CDR3nt: TGTGCCAGCTCGGAAGGACAGGGACGGGCTCAGCCCCAGCATTTT

abundance: once
j_gene: TRBJ1-6
v_gene: TRBV6-5
d_gene: NA
CDR3aa: CASSYSAGDSPLHF
CDR3nt: TGTGCCAGCAGTTACTCGGCAGGGGATTCACCCCTCCACTTT

abundance: NA
j_gene: TRBJ2-3
v_gene: TRBV9
d_gene: TRBD2
CDR3aa: CASSVEAGVLSTDTQYF
CDR3nt: TGTGCCAGCAGCGTAGAGGCGGGAGTGCTAAGCACAGATACGCAGTATTTT

abundance: NA
j_gene: TRBJ1-6
v_gene: TRBV7-8
d_gene: TRBD1
CDR3aa: CASSLGQGYSPLHF
CDR3nt: TGTGCCAGCAGCTTGGGACAGGGTTATTCACCCCTCCACTTT

abundance: NA
j_gene: TRBJ1-2
v_gene: TRBV9
d_gene: TRBD1
CDR3aa: CASSGRVGQGVINYGYTF
CDR3nt: TGTGCCAGCAGCGGTAGGGTAGGACAGGGCGTGATTAACTATGGCTACACCTTC

abundance: NA
j_gene: TRBJ2-3
v_gene: TRBV11-2
d_gene: TRBD2
CDR3aa: CASSLGLAGVSDTQYF
CDR3nt: TGTGCCAGCAGCCTCGGACTAGCGGGAGTGTCAGATACGCAGTATTTT

abundance: NA
j_gene: TRBJ2-3
v_gene: TRBV19
d_gene: NA
CDR3aa: CASSGEGWGERIDTQYF
CDR3nt: TGTGCCAGTAGTGGCGAAGGGTGGGGGGAAAGAATAGATACGCAGTATTTT

abundance: NA
j_gene: TRBJ2-3
v_gene: TRBV6-2/TRBV6-3
d_gene: TRBD2
CDR3aa: CASSLAGGLTDTQYF
CDR3nt: TGTGCCAGCAGTTTAGCGGGGGGCCTCACAGATACGCAGTATTTT

abundance: NA
j_gene: TRBJ1-1
v_gene: TRBV7-9
d_gene: TRBD1
CDR3aa: CASSPRVQGRTEAFF
CDR3nt: TGTGCCAGCAGCCCGCGGGTACAGGGGAGAACTGAAGCTTTCTTT

abundance: NA
j_gene: TRBJ2-7
v_gene: TRBV6-5
d_gene: TRBD2
CDR3aa: CASSYDLAGYEQYF
CDR3nt: TGTGCCAGCAGTTACGACCTAGCGGGCTACGAGCAGTACTTC

abundance: NA
j_gene: TRBJ2-5
v_gene: TRBV4-1
d_gene: TRBD2
CDR3aa: CASSQARLASLGETQYF
CDR3nt: TGCGCCAGCAGCCAAGCGAGACTAGCATCGCTCGGGGAGACCCAGTACTTC

abundance: NA
j_gene: TRBJ2-3
v_gene: TRBV9
d_gene: TRBD2
CDR3aa: CASSVSGVLTDTQYF
CDR3nt: TGTGCCAGCAGCGTTAGCGGGGTGCTCACAGATACGCAGTATTTT

abundance: NA
j_gene: TRBJ2-5
v_gene: TRBV5-5
d_gene: TRBD1
CDR3aa: CASSHQGENQETQYF
CDR3nt: TGTGCCAGCAGCCATCAGGGGGAGAACCAAGAGACCCAGTACTTC

abundance: few
j_gene: TRBJ1-2
v_gene: TRBV7-9
d_gene: NA
CDR3aa: CASSLILDTNTF
CDR3nt: TGTGCCAGCAGCTTAATCCTCGACACGAACACCTTC

abundance: once
j_gene: TRBJ2-1
v_gene: TRBV5-1
d_gene: NA
CDR3aa: CASSLQRDEQFF
CDR3nt: TGCGCCAGCAGCTTGCAACGAGATGAGCAGTTCTTC

abundance: NA
j_gene: TRBJ1-1
v_gene: TRBV5-6
d_gene: TRBD1
CDR3aa: CASSLVTGTEDSSDTEAFF
CDR3nt: TGTGCCAGCAGCTTGGTCACCGGGACAGAAGATTCCTCCGACACTGAAGCTTTCTTT

abundance: NA
j_gene: TRBJ2-3
v_gene: TRBV5-1
d_gene: TRBD2
CDR3aa: CASSLRASGGRTDTQYF
CDR3nt: TGCGCCAGCAGCTTGAGAGCTAGCGGGGGGCGCACAGATACGCAGTATTTT

abundance: once
j_gene: TRBJ2-1
v_gene: TRBV4-1
d_gene: TRBD1
CDR3aa: CSRQGPYNEQFF
CDR3nt: TGCTCCCGACAGGGACCCTACAATGAGCAGTTCTTC

abundance: NA
j_gene: TRBJ1-2
v_gene: TRBV6-5
d_gene: NA
CDR3aa: CASSPFRMGGGYTF
CDR3nt: TGTGCCAGCAGCCCCTTCCGGATGGGGGGAGGCTACACCTTC

abundance: NA
j_gene: TRBJ1-2
v_gene: TRBV4-1
d_gene: NA
CDR3aa: CASSPERLPGGVVNYGYTF
CDR3nt: TGCGCCAGCAGCCCCGAGAGGCTTCCCGGGGGGGTAGTTAACTATGGCTACACCTTC

abundance: NA
j_gene: TRBJ2-3
v_gene: TRBV18
d_gene: NA
CDR3aa: CASSALDVSGFSTDTQYF
CDR3nt: TGTGCCAGCTCAGCACTTGACGTTAGCGGATTTAGCACAGATACGCAGTATTTT

abundance: NA
j_gene: TRBJ2-3
v_gene: TRBV7-3
d_gene: TRBD2
CDR3aa: CASSLRLAGGQDTQYF
CDR3nt: TGTGCCAGCAGCTTAAGGCTAGCGGGGGGGCAAGATACGCAGTATTTT

abundance: few
j_gene: TRBJ2-1
v_gene: TRBV7-9
d_gene: TRBD2
CDR3aa: CAIAGSSYNEQFF
CDR3nt: TGTGCCATAGCGGGGAGCTCCTACAATGAGCAGTTCTTC

abundance: NA
j_gene: TRBJ2-1
v_gene: TRBV7-3
d_gene: NA
CDR3aa: CASSLWGGSSYNEQFF
CDR3nt: TGTGCCAGCAGCTTATGGGGCGGTAGCTCCTACAATGAGCAGTTCTTC

abundance: NA
j_gene: TRBJ2-1
v_gene: TRBV11-2
d_gene: TRBD1
CDR3aa: CASTRGQGIYNEQFF
CDR3nt: TGTGCCAGCACCAGAGGACAGGGGATATACAATGAGCAGTTCTTC

abundance: NA
j_gene: TRBJ2-5
v_gene: TRBV5-1
d_gene: TRBD2
CDR3aa: CASSPGTSRQTQYF
CDR3nt: TGCGCCAGCAGCCCCGGGACTAGCAGACAGACCCAGTACTTC

abundance: once
j_gene: TRBJ2-1
v_gene: TRBV7-3
d_gene: TRBD1
CDR3aa: CASSSGQGWDEQFF
CDR3nt: TGTGCCAGCAGCTCTGGACAGGGGTGGGATGAGCAGTTCTTC

abundance: NA
j_gene: TRBJ1-6
v_gene: TRBV15
d_gene: NA
CDR3aa: CATSREWGGDSPLHF
CDR3nt: TGTGCCACCAGCAGAGAGTGGGGAGGGGATTCACCCCTCCACTTT

abundance: once
j_gene: TRBJ2-5
v_gene: TRBV6-4
d_gene: NA
CDR3aa: CASRTPQGPQQETQYF
CDR3nt: TGTGCCAGCAGGACCCCCCAGGGGCCTCAACAAGAGACCCAGTACTTC

abundance: NA
j_gene: TRBJ1-5
v_gene: TRBV27
d_gene: TRBD1
CDR3aa: CASKIGTVSNQPQHF
CDR3nt: TGTGCCAGCAAGATAGGGACAGTTAGCAATCAGCCCCAGCATTTT

abundance: NA
j_gene: TRBJ1-5
v_gene: TRBV19
d_gene: NA
CDR3aa: CASSLPEGPGGQPQHF
CDR3nt: TGTGCCAGTAGTCTCCCCGAGGGACCCGGGGGGCAGCCCCAGCATTTT

abundance: once
j_gene: TRBJ2-2
v_gene: TRBV7-8
d_gene: TRBD1
CDR3aa: CASSDDRGYGELFF
CDR3nt: TGTGCCAGCAGCGATGACAGGGGATACGGGGAGCTGTTTTTT

abundance: once
j_gene: TRBJ2-2
v_gene: TRBV19
d_gene: TRBD1
CDR3aa: CASSVDRGPTGELFF
CDR3nt: TGTGCCAGTAGTGTGGACAGGGGCCCCACCGGGGAGCTGTTTTTT

abundance: NA
j_gene: TRBJ1-1
v_gene: TRBV21-1
d_gene: NA
CDR3aa: CASSKPRTGNTEAFF
CDR3nt: TGTGCCAGCAGCAAACCGAGAACAGGGAACACTGAAGCTTTCTTT

abundance: NA
j_gene: TRBJ2-5
v_gene: TRBV11-2
d_gene: TRBD2
CDR3aa: CASSFRLAGGIVEETQYF
CDR3nt: TGTGCCAGCAGCTTCCGACTAGCGGGGGGGATTGTGGAAGAGACCCAGTACTTC

abundance: NA
j_gene: TRBJ1-1
v_gene: TRBV30
d_gene: NA
CDR3aa: CAWSSTPAGGEAFF
CDR3nt: TGTGCCTGGAGCTCCACCCCGGCTGGAGGTGAAGCTTTCTTT

abundance: NA
j_gene: TRBJ2-5
v_gene: TRBV7-3
d_gene: NA
CDR3aa: CASSLTRQETQYF
CDR3nt: TGTGCCAGCAGCTTAACTCGGCAAGAGACCCAGTACTTC

abundance: NA
j_gene: TRBJ1-2
v_gene: TRBV5-6
d_gene: TRBD1
CDR3aa: CASSPGQTKCTF
CDR3nt: TGTGCCAGCAGCCCGGGACAGACCAAGTGCACCTTC

abundance: NA
j_gene: TRBJ2-3
v_gene: TRBV6-6
d_gene: TRBD2
CDR3aa: CASSTERGSTDTQYF
CDR3nt: TGTGCCAGCAGTACCGAGCGGGGGTCCACAGATACGCAGTATTTT

abundance: once
j_gene: TRBJ1-4
v_gene: TRBV3-1/TRBV3-2
d_gene: NA
CDR3aa: CASSQELSESGSSNEKLFF
CDR3nt: TGTGCCAGCAGCCAAGAGCTATCAGAATCCGGTAGCTCAAATGAAAAACTGTTTTTT

abundance: once
j_gene: TRBJ2-2
v_gene: TRBV10-3
d_gene: NA
CDR3aa: CAISGGGPANTGELFF
CDR3nt: TGTGCCATCAGTGGGGGGGGGCCCGCGAACACCGGGGAGCTGTTTTTT